Listed below are T cell receptor beta chains from one sample, sequenced in a study of blood T cell repertoires in COVID-19. Profiled with immunoSEQ multiplex PCR; TCRdb holds only in-frame clones, not every one. The data show roughly 260,000 clones, less than 90% seen once. Specimen: peripheral blood. Source of these receptors: a man in his sixties who had recovered from COVID-19. CDR3s include the opening cysteine and the closing phenylalanine or tryptophan. The D gene is left open where the match is weak. Size tells how often a clone was seen (once, few, many) or the class of an expanded clone, and some rows leave it out.

>NA|TRBV19|NA|TRBJ2-2
CASSRKPGLSTGELFF
TGTGCCAGTAGTAGGAAGCCAGGGTTGAGCACCGGGGAGCTGTTTTTT
>NA|TRBV5-1|TRBD1|TRBJ2-7
CASSPWDREMDNEQYF
TGCGCCAGCAGCCCGTGGGACAGGGAGATGGACAACGAGCAGTACTTC
>once|TRBV5-4|TRBD1|TRBJ1-2
CASSRGQGFTFNGYTF
TGTGCCAGCAGCCGGGGACAGGGATTTACTTTTAATGGCTACACCTTC
>NA|TRBV24-1|NA|TRBJ2-2
CATSTGIAGELFF
TGTGCCACCAGCACGGGGATTGCCGGGGAGCTGTTTTTT
>few|TRBV11-2|NA|TRBJ1-6
CASLLEAGKGSPLHF
TGTGCCAGCCTTCTCGAGGCGGGGAAGGGTTCACCCCTCCACTTT
>NA|TRBV7-2|TRBD2|TRBJ2-7
CASSWTSGTYEQYF
TGTGCCAGCAGCTGGACTAGCGGGACCTACGAGCAGTACTTC
>NA|TRBV10-3|NA|TRBJ1-5
CAIKGGDNSNQPQHF
TGTGCCATCAAGGGGGGGGACAATAGCAATCAGCCCCAGCATTTT
>NA|TRBV19|TRBD2|TRBJ2-1
CASSPTSGGYNEQFF
TGTGCCAGTAGCCCGACTAGCGGGGGGTACAATGAGCAGTTCTTC
>NA|TRBV5-1|NA|TRBJ2-6
CASSRYRAGANVLTF
TGCGCCAGCAGCCGCTACAGGGCTGGGGCCAACGTCCTGACTTTC
>NA|TRBV2|TRBD2|TRBJ2-5
CASSQTSGGARETQYF
TGTGCCAGCAGCCAGACTAGCGGGGGGGCCCGTGAGACCCAGTACTTC
>once|TRBV12-5|NA|TRBJ1-5
CASEPGSGNQPQHF
TGTGCTAGTGAACCGGGGTCTGGCAATCAGCCCCAGCATTTT
>NA|TRBV18|NA|TRBJ2-4
CASSLEDSFAKNIQYF
TGTGCCAGCTCACTTGAGGACTCCTTTGCCAAAAACATTCAGTACTTC
>NA|TRBV5-1|NA|TRBJ2-2
CASRLTAGELFF
TGCGCCAGCAGGCTGACTGCTGGGGAGCTGTTTTTT
>once|TRBV6-5|TRBD2|TRBJ2-5
CASTSGGPQETQYF
TGTGCCAGCACAAGCGGGGGGCCCCAAGAGACCCAGTACTTC
>NA|TRBV5-1|NA|TRBJ2-7
CASSSGTTSYEQYF
TGCGCCAGCAGCTCCGGGACAACCTCCTACGAGCAGTACTTC
>NA|TRBV7-9|TRBD1|TRBJ1-4
CASSPDRGLTFF
TGTGCCAGCAGCCCGGACAGGGGGCTTACGTTTTTT
>NA|TRBV12-3/TRBV12-4|NA|TRBJ1-5
CASRTQGGQPQHF
TGTGCCAGCAGGACACAGGGTGGTCAGCCCCAGCATTTT
>NA|TRBV5-4|NA|TRBJ1-1
CASSIGRGGNTEAFF
TGTGCCAGCAGCATTGGACGGGGGGGGAACACTGAAGCTTTCTTT
>NA|TRBV6-5|NA|TRBJ1-1
CASSYSGLGNTEAFF
TGTGCCAGCAGTTACTCTGGTCTCGGGAACACTGAAGCTTTCTTT
>NA|TRBV9|TRBD2|TRBJ2-5
CASSVGAGGIKTQYF
TGTGCCAGCAGCGTAGGAGCGGGGGGGATTAAGACCCAGTACTTC
>NA|TRBV4-1|NA|TRBJ2-3
CASSQDTGYSTDTQYF
TGCGCCAGCAGCCAAGATACCGGGTATTCAACAGATACGCAGTATTTT
>once|TRBV19|TRBD1|TRBJ1-5
CASSGNRGQGNQPQHF
TGTGCCAGTAGCGGGAACAGGGGGCAGGGCAATCAGCCCCAGCATTTT
>NA|TRBV5-4|NA|TRBJ1-6
CASSFPGGDNSPLHF
TGTGCCAGCAGCTTCCCGGGGGGAGATAATTCACCCCTCCACTTT
>NA|TRBV5-6|TRBD1|TRBJ2-4
CASSFGTGGNIQYF
TGTGCCAGCAGCTTCGGGACAGGCGGGAACATTCAGTACTTC
>NA|TRBV15|TRBD1|TRBJ2-7
CATSRGTGERYEQYF
TGTGCCACCAGCAGGGGGACAGGGGAACGGTACGAGCAGTACTTC
>NA|TRBV3-1/TRBV3-2|TRBD2|TRBJ2-3
CASSQDLAGGGHTQYF
TGTGCCAGCAGCCAAGATCTGGCGGGGGGAGGGCATACGCAGTATTTT
>NA|TRBV9|NA|TRBJ2-5
CASSDRLVSETQYF
TGTGCCAGCAGCGACAGACTAGTATCAGAGACCCAGTACTTC
>NA|TRBV4-2|TRBD1|TRBJ1-2
CASSRTDRAVGYTF
TGTGCCAGCAGCCGGACGGACAGGGCGGTGGGCTACACCTTC
>once|TRBV7-8|NA|TRBJ2-3
CASSPQDTQYF
TGTGCCAGCAGCCCCCAGGATACGCAGTATTTT
>once|TRBV28|NA|TRBJ2-5
CASQEAAETQYF
TGTGCCAGTCAAGAAGCGGCCGAGACCCAGTACTTC
>few|TRBV19|NA|TRBJ1-5
CASTVFRGNQPQHF
TGTGCCAGTACCGTTTTCCGGGGGAATCAGCCCCAGCATTTT
>NA|TRBV5-1|TRBD1|TRBJ1-4
CASSSDRAEKLFF
TGCGCCAGCAGCTCGGACAGGGCTGAAAAACTGTTTTTT
>NA|TRBV9|NA|TRBJ2-6
CASSVVDLLSGANVLTF
TGTGCCAGCAGCGTAGTCGATTTACTCTCTGGGGCCAACGTCCTGACTTTC
>NA|TRBV5-5|NA|TRBJ1-1
CASSLARQFRNTEAFF
TGTGCCAGCAGCTTGGCCCGACAGTTTAGGAACACTGAAGCTTTCTTT
>NA|TRBV3-1/TRBV3-2|TRBD2|TRBJ2-3
CASSHKILAGGLVDTQYF
TGTGCCAGCAGCCACAAGATCTTGGCGGGGGGGCTTGTAGATACGCAGTATTTT
>once|TRBV7-2|TRBD1|TRBJ1-5
CASSPGTGGYQPQHF
TGTGCCAGCAGCCCCGGGACAGGGGGCTACCAGCCCCAGCATTTT
>NA|TRBV6-5|NA|TRBJ1-1
CASTAGVATWEAFF
TGTGCCAGCACAGCGGGTGTTGCGACCTGGGAAGCTTTCTTT